These 21 T cell receptor beta chains originate from one sample sequenced in a study of blood T cell repertoires in COVID-19. Profiled with immunoSEQ multiplex PCR; TCRdb holds only in-frame clones, not every one. Of 120,000 to 150,000 clones in the sample, roughly 81% were seen once. The source material was peripheral blood. Receptor source: a human donor with acute or convalescent COVID-19. The donor label of this sample is uncertain.

This chain uses TRBV6-1 with TRBJ2-1, with 7 positions matching TRBD1. The junction had 11 bases not matched to a gene; V was cut back by 4 bases and J by 5 bases. Per the germline V gene, CDR1 is MNHNS and CDR2 is SASEGT. The CDR3 has 16 residues. The CDR3 nucleotides are TGTGCCAGCAGTGGAGGGGGCGCATTTAGCAACAATGAGCAGTTCTTC. Translated, it gives CASSGGGAFSNNEQFF.

This chain connects TRBV14 to TRBJ2-5, with D possibly TRBD1 on 6 matching bases. Trimming shortened V by 5 bases and J by 0 bases, and 13 bases separated the two germline ends. Germline V gene data show CDR1 as SGHDN and CDR2 as FVKESK. The CDR3 runs 15 residues. CDR3 DNA sequence: TGTGCCAGCAGCGACCACACAGGGAACCAAGAGACCCAGTACTTC. Translated: CASSDHTGNQETQYF.

This clone was recorded once. In DNA, the CDR3 is TGTGCCAGGTGGACTAGCGGGAAGGGGGGTCGGGATACGCAGTATTTT. Its translation: CARWTSGKGGRDTQYF. J is TRBJ2-3 and V is TRBV25-1, with 12 positions matching TRBD2. The germline CDR1 and CDR2 sequences are MGHDK and SYGVNS. Germline trimming cut 9 bases from V and 6 bases from J; bases unmatched to any gene: 13. CDR3 length: 16 residues.

The chain is built from TRBV6-5 and TRBJ1-6; 10 nucleotides agree with TRBD1. The CDR3 contains 16 residues. V dropped 2 bases and J dropped 10; count of bases not matched to a gene: 8. Per germline, CDR1 MNHEY and CDR2 SVGAGI. DNA of the CDR3: TGTGCCAGCAGTTACCCGGTGGGGACAGGGGTCTCACCCCTCCACTTT. It specifies CASSYPVGTGVSPLHF.

This clone was seen only once. This sequence joins TRBV15 and TRBJ1-2; D ambiguous. Germline V gene sequence: CDR1 LNHNV, CDR2 YYDKDF (reference sequence). The length of the CDR3 is 17 residues. Trimming took 2 bases from V and 0 from J, leaving 16 bases between them. This CDR3 is CATSRWPEDPSNYGYTF. Here the CDR3 DNA reads TGTGCCACCAGCAGATGGCCGGAGGATCCTTCTAACTATGGCTACACCTTC. Full variable domain (rest looked up from reference TRBV15 and TRBJ1-2): DAMVIQNPRYQVTQFGKPVTLSCSQTLNHNVMYWYQQKSSQAPKLLFHYYDKDFNNEADTPDNFQSRRPNTSFCFLDIRSPGLGDTAMYLCATSRWPEDPSNYGYTFGSGTRLTVV.

This sequence joins TRBV5-1 and TRBJ1-1, with 7 bases aligning to TRBD1. With V trimmed by 0 bases and J by 10 bases, 3 bases remained unmatched. CDR3 length: 12 amino acids. Germline V gives CDR1 SGHRS, CDR2 YFSETQ. The CDR3 reads CASSLEGAAAFF. The CDR3 DNA reads as TGCGCCAGCAGCTTGGAGGGGGCGGCAGCTTTCTTT.

The rearrangement links TRBV6-5 to TRBJ1-1; TRBD1 might be the D (6 bases). The germline V and J ends were trimmed by 6 bases and 6 bases, with 17 bases remaining between them. CDR1 and CDR2 from the germline V gene are MNHEY and SVGAGI. CDR3 length: 14 residues. The CDR3 region has the DNA TGTGCCAGCAGCCACCCCACAGGGCCCCCTGAAGCTTTCTTT. Its protein product is CASSHPTGPPEAFF.

This clone was found a few times. J is TRBJ1-2 and V is TRBV19; TRBD1 matches at 10 bases. The V gene end was trimmed by 6 bases and the J gene end by 3 bases; junction bases not matched to a gene: 4. CDR3 size: 14 residues. The germline gives CDR1 LNHDA, CDR2 SQIVND (reference sequence). The CDR3 DNA is TGTGCCAGTAGGAGGGACAGGGGCCACTATGGCTACACCTTC. Protein product: CASRRDRGHYGYTF.

This clone came up a few times. CDR3 DNA sequence: TGTGCCAGCAGCTTAGGAGGGAGCAGGGGTGGAAGGTATGGCTACACCTTC. Translated, it gives CASSLGGSRGGRYGYTF. The rearrangement links TRBV7-9 to TRBJ1-2; maybe TRBD1 (6 bases). Germline V gene lookup returns CDR1 SEHNR and CDR2 FQNEAQ (reference sequence). Trimming took 1 base from V and 5 from J, leaving 20 bases between them. The length of the CDR3 is 17 residues.

This clone was seen a handful of times. The chain has TRBV3-1 (or the pseudogene TRBV3-2) and TRBJ2-2, with 9 bases matching TRBD1. The length of the CDR3 is 15 residues. Germline CDR1 reads LGHDT; CDR2 reads YNNKEL (reference sequence). J was trimmed by 4 bases and V by 1 base; bases with no gene match: 1. The chain's CDR3 is CASSQGGQGTGELFF. The DNA of the CDR3 is TGTGCCAGCAGCCAAGGGGGACAGGGCACCGGGGAGCTGTTTTTT.

The chain links TRBV18 to TRBJ2-7; D might be TRBD1 (7 bases). This CDR3 is 16 amino acids long. Trimming took 1 base from V and 0 from J, leaving 13 bases between them. Germline CDR1 and CDR2: KGHSH and LQKENI. The DNA of the CDR3 is TGTGCCAGCTCACCACGCGGGACAGAAACCTCCTACGAGCAGTACTTC. This codes for CASSPRGTETSYEQYF. The complete variable domain, with remaining parts taken from reference TRBV18 and TRBJ2-7, reads NAGVMQNPRHLVRRRGQEARLRCSPMKGHSHVYWYRQLPEEGLKFMVYLQKENIIDESGMPKERFSAEFPKEGPSILRIQQVVRGDSAAYFCASSPRGTETSYEQYFGPGTRLTVT.

This clone was picked up a small number of times. The rearrangement uses TRBV18 and TRBJ1-2, with a weak D call TRBD1 (5 bases). The V and J ends lost 0 bases and 3 bases respectively, with 8 bases between them. Germline CDR1 and CDR2: KGHSH and LQKENI. This CDR3 region has 14 residues. Here the CDR3 DNA reads TGTGCCAGCTCACCACCTCGCAGGGACTATGGCTACACCTTC. Protein product: CASSPPRRDYGYTF.

CDR3 DNA: TGTGCCAGCAGCGACAGGAGATACGAGCAGTACTTC. As protein: CASSDRRYEQYF. The genes are TRBV11-1 and TRBJ2-7, with D possibly matching TRBD1 (6 bases). CDR1 SGHAT and CDR2 FQDESV come from the germline V gene (reference sequence). V lost 5 bases and J 4 bases, leaving 9 bases between the germline ends. CDR3 length equals 12 residues.

The sample holds a few counts of this clone. This rearrangement joins TRBV20-1 to TRBJ2-1; D not resolved. The V end lost 6 bases, the J end lost 5 bases, and 8 bases lay between the germline ends. Germline CDR1 and CDR2: DFQATT and SNEGSKA (reference sequence). The CDR3 spans 11 residues. The CDR3 spells CSAQTHNEQFF. CDR3 in DNA: TGCAGTGCGCAGACTCACAATGAGCAGTTCTTC.

The gene calls are TRBV7-8 and TRBJ1-2; 8 bases line up with TRBD1. CDR1 is SGHVS and CDR2 is FQNEAQ in the germline V gene. CDR3 length: 14 residues. V gave up 7 bases and J gave up 7 bases; unmatched junction bases: 11. The CDR3 coding sequence is TGTGCCAGCACCTCCTCGGGACAGGCCCCTGGCTACACCTTC. Amino acid sequence: CASTSSGQAPGYTF.

V gene TRBV2 combines with J gene TRBJ1-5; the D gene is possibly TRBD1 (5 bases). Deletions cut 6 bases from V and 7 bases from J, with 13 bases between. Germline CDR1 SNHLY, CDR2 FYNNEI. This CDR3 has 13 residues. For the CDR3, the DNA is TGTGCCAGCAGAGGGGTTGGAGAACAGCCCCAGCATTTT. It specifies CASRGVGEQPQHF. Full variable domain (outside the CDR3, taken from reference TRBV2 and TRBJ1-5): EPEVTQTPSHQVTQMGQEVILRCVPISNHLYFYWYRQILGQKVEFLVSFYNNEISEKSEIFDDQFSVERPDGSNFTLKIRSTKLEDSAMYFCASRGVGEQPQHFGDGTRLSIL.

The genes are TRBV5-1 and TRBJ2-2; D possibly corresponds to TRBD1 (6 bases). V shed 2 bases and J shed 6 bases, with 20 bases lying between them. The CDR3 contains 17 residues. Germline CDR1 is SGHRS and CDR2 is YFSETQ. The CDR3 reads CASSFRTAAPSAGELFF. CDR3 nucleotide sequence: TGCGCCAGCAGCTTCAGGACAGCAGCCCCGTCAGCCGGGGAGCTGTTTTTT.

V usage is TRBV19 and J usage is TRBJ2-3, with a tentative D call TRBD1 (6 bases). The CDR3 has 13 amino acids. Germline V gene data show CDR1 as LNHDA and CDR2 as SQIVND (reference sequence). Trimming pared 4 bases from V and 6 bases from J, leaving 11 bases between. The CDR3 reads CASSNRVRDTQYF. For the CDR3, the DNA is TGTGCCAGTAGTAACAGGGTTCGGGATACGCAGTATTTT.

The V and J genes are TRBV14 and TRBJ1-3, with TRBD1 matching 9 bases. Germline trimming cut 3 bases from V and 4 bases from J; bases unmatched to any gene: 4. The CDR3 extends over 15 amino acids. Germline V gives CDR1 SGHDN, CDR2 FVKESK. This chain's CDR3 is CASSHTGGAGNTIYF. CDR3 nucleotide sequence: TGTGCCAGCAGCCATACAGGGGGCGCGGGAAACACCATATATTTT.

The chain couples TRBV10-3 to TRBJ2-3, with TRBD1 matching 7 bases. The trim removed 11 bases at V and 2 bases at J, leaving 7 bases unmatched. The CDR3 spans 13 residues. Germline CDR1 reads ENHRY; CDR2 reads SYGVKD. The CDR3 coding sequence is TGTGCCTCAAGCGACAGGGACACAGATACGCAGTATTTT. Its translation: CASSDRDTDTQYF.

CDR3 amino acids: CASSYSPGGDEKLFF. CDR3 bases: TGTGCCAGCAGTTACAGTCCGGGGGGCGATGAAAAACTGTTTTTT. The chain recombines TRBV6-5 with TRBJ1-4; TRBD1 might be the D (6 bases). CDR1 is MNHEY and CDR2 is SVGAGI in the germline V gene. The ends were cut back, 2 bases at V and 6 bases at J, with 13 bases in the middle. CDR3 length: 15 amino acids.